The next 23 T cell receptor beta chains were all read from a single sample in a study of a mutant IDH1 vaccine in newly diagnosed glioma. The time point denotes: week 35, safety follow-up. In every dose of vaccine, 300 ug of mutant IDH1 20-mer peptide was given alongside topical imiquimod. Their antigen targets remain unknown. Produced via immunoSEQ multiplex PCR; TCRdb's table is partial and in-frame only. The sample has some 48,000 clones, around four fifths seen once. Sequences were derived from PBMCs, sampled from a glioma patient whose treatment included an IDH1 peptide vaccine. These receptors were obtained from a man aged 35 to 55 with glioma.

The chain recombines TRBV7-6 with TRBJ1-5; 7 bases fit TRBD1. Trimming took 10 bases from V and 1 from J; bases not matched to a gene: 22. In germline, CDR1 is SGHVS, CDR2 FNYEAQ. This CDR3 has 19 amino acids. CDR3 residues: CATRPHDRAKPNSNQPQHF. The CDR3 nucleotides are TGTGCCACCCGGCCCCACGACAGGGCCAAGCCTAACAGCAATCAGCCCCAGCATTTT.

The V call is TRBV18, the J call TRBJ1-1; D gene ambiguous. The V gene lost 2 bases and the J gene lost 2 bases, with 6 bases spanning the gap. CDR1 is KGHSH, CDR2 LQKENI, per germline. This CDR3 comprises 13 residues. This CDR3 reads CASSPISNTEAFF. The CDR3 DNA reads TGTGCCAGCTCACCAATTTCAAACACTGAAGCTTTCTTT.

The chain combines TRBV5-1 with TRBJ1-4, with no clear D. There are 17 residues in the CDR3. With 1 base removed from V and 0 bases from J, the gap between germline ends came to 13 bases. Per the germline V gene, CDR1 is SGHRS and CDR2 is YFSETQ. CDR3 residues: CASSLRFRFATNEKLFF. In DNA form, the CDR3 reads TGCGCCAGCAGCTTGCGGTTCAGGTTTGCAACTAATGAAAAACTGTTTTTT.

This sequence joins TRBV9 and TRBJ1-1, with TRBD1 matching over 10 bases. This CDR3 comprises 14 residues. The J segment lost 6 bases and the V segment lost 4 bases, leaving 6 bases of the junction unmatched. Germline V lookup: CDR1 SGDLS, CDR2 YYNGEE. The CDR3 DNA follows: TGTGCCAGCAGCACTGGACAGGGGGGCCCTGAAGCTTTCTTT. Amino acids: CASSTGQGGPEAFF.

CDR3 amino acids: CASSHEDSPRETQYF. The CDR3 bases are TGCGCCAGCAGCCATGAAGACAGTCCTCGGGAGACCCAGTACTTC. This chain uses TRBV4-1 with TRBJ2-5; possibly TRBD1 for D (5 bases). The CDR3 covers 15 residues. CDR1 and CDR2 from the germline V gene are MGHRA and YSYEKL. The V and J ends lost 3 bases and 5 bases respectively, with 16 bases between them.

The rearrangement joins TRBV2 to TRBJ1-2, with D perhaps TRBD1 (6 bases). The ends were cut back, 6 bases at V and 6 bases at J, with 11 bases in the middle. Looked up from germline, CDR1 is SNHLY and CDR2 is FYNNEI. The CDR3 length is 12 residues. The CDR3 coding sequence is TGTGCCAGCAGCCCACAGGGTGATGGCTACACCTTC. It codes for CASSPQGDGYTF.

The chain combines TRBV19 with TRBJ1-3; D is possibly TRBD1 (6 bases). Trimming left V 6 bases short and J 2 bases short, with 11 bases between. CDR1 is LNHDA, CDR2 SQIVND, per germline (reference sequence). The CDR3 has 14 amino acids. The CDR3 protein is CASSEGGTGNTIYF. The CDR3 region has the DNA TGTGCCAGTAGCGAAGGGGGTACTGGAAACACCATATATTTT. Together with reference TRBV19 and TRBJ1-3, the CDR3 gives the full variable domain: DGGITQSPKYLFRKEGQNVTLSCEQNLNHDAMYWYRQDPGQGLRLIYYSQIVNDFQKGDIAEGYSVSREKKESFPLTVTSAQKNPTAFYLCASSEGGTGNTIYFGEGSWLTVV.

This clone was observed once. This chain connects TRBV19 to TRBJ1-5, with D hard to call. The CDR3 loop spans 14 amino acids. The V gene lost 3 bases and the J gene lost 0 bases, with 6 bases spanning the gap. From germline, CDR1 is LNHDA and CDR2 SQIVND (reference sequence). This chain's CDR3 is CASSIPLSNQPQHF. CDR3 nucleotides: TGTGCCAGTAGTATCCCTCTTAGCAATCAGCCCCAGCATTTT. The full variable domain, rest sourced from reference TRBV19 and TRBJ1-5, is DGGITQSPKYLFRKEGQNVTLSCEQNLNHDAMYWYRQDPGQGLRLIYYSQIVNDFQKGDIAEGYSVSREKKESFPLTVTSAQKNPTAFYLCASSIPLSNQPQHFGDGTRLSIL.

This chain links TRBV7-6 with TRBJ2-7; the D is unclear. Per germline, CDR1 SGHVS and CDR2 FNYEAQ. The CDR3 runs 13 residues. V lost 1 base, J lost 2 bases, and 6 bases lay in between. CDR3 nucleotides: TGTGCCAGCAGCTTAGGGGATACCTACGAGCAGTACTTC. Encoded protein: CASSLGDTYEQYF.

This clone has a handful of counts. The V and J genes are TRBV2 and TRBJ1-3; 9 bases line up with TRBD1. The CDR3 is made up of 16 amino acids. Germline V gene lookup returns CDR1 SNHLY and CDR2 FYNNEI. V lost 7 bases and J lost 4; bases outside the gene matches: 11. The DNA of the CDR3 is TGTGCCAGCACTGGACAGGGGATACCGTCAGGAAACACCATATATTTT. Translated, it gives CASTGQGIPSGNTIYF.

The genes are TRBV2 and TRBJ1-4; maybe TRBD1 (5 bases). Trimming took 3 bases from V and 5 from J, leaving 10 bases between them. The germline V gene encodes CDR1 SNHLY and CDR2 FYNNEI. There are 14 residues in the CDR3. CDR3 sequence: CASSEPGPNEKLFF. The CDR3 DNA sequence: TGTGCCAGCAGTGAGCCAGGGCCCAATGAAAAACTGTTTTTT.

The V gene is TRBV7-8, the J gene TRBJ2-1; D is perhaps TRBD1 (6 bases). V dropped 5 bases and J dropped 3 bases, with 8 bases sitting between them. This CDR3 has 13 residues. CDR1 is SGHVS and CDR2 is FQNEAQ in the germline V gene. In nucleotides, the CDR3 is TGTGCCAGCAGCCTACAGGGCTACAATGAGCAGTTCTTC. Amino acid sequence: CASSLQGYNEQFF.

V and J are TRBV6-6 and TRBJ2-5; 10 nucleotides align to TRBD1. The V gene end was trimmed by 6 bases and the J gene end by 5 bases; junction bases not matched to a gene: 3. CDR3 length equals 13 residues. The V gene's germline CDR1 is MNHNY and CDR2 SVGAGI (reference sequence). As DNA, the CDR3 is TGTGCCAGCAGAGGGACAGGGGCGGAGACCCAGTACTTC. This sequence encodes CASRGTGAETQYF.

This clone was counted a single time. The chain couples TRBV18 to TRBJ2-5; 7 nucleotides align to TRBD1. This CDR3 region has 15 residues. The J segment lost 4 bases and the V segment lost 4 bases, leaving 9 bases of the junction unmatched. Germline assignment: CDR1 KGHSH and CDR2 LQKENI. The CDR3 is CASSLETGSIETQYF. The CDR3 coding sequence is TGTGCCAGCTCACTGGAGACAGGGAGTATAGAGACCCAGTACTTC. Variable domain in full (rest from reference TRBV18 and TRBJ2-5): NAGVMQNPRHLVRRRGQEARLRCSPMKGHSHVYWYRQLPEEGLKFMVYLQKENIIDESGMPKERFSAEFPKEGPSILRIQQVVRGDSAAYFCASSLETGSIETQYFGPGTRLLVL.

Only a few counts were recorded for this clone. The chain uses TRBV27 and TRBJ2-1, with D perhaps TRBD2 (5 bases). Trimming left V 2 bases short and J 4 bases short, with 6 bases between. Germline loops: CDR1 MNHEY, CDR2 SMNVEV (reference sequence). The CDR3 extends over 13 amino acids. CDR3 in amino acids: CASSLGGYNEQFF. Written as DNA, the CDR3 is TGTGCCAGCAGTTTAGGAGGTTACAATGAGCAGTTCTTC.

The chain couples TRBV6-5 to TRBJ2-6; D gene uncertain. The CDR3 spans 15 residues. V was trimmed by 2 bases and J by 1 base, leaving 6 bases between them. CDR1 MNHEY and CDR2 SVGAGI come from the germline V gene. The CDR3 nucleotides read TGTGCCAGCAGTTACGTTGTATCTGGGGCCAACGTCCTGACTTTC. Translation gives CASSYVVSGANVLTF.

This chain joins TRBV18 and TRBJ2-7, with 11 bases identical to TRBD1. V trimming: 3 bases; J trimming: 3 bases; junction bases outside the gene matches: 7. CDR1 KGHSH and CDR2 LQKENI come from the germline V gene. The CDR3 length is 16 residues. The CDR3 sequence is CASSPRGQGGGYEQYF. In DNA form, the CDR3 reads TGTGCCAGCTCACCCCGGGGACAGGGGGGCGGCTACGAGCAGTACTTC.

DNA for the CDR3: TGTGCCAGCAGCTTAGGGGGTCTTCAACAAGAGACCCAGTACTTC. This encodes CASSLGGLQQETQYF. V and J are TRBV13 and TRBJ2-5, with D unclear. Germline CDR1 reads PRHDT; CDR2 reads FYEKMQ (reference sequence). This CDR3 is 15 amino acids long. V shed 0 bases and J shed 2 bases, with 10 bases lying between them.

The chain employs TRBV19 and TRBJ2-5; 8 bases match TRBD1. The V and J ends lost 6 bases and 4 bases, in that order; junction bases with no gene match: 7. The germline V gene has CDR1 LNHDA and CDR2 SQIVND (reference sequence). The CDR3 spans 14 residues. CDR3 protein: CASSLPGGRETQYF. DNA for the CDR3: TGTGCCAGTAGCCTTCCAGGGGGCAGAGAGACCCAGTACTTC. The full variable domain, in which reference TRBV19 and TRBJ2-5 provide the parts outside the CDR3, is DGGITQSPKYLFRKEGQNVTLSCEQNLNHDAMYWYRQDPGQGLRLIYYSQIVNDFQKGDIAEGYSVSREKKESFPLTVTSAQKNPTAFYLCASSLPGGRETQYFGPGTRLLVL.

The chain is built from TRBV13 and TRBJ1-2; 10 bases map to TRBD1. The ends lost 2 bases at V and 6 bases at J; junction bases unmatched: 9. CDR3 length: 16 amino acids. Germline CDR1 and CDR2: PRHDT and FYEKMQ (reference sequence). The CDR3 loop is CASSLSVTGGSDGYTF. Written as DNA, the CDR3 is TGTGCCAGCAGCTTATCGGTGACAGGGGGCTCGGATGGCTACACCTTC.

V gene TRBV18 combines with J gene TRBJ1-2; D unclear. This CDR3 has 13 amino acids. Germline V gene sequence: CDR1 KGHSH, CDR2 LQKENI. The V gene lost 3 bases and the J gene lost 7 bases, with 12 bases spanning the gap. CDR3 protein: CASSPDGERGYTF. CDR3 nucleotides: TGTGCCAGCTCACCGGATGGCGAGCGTGGCTACACCTTC.

DNA of the CDR3: TGTGCCAGCAGCTTAGGGGCAGGGTTTGAAAAACTGTTTTTT. Protein sequence: CASSLGAGFEKLFF. This chain joins TRBV7-9 and TRBJ1-4; perhaps TRBD1 as D (5 bases). The CDR3 extends over 14 amino acids. The V end was cut by 1 base, the J end by 7 bases, with 10 bases between. Germline CDR1 and CDR2: SEHNR and FQNEAQ (reference sequence).

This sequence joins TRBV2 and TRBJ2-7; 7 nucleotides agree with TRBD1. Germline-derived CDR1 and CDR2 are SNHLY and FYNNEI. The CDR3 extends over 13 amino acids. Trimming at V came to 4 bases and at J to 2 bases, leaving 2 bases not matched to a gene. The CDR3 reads CASSGQGAYEQYF. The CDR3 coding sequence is TGTGCCAGCAGTGGACAGGGCGCCTACGAGCAGTACTTC. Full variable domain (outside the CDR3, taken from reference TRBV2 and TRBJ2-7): EPEVTQTPSHQVTQMGQEVILRCVPISNHLYFYWYRQILGQKVEFLVSFYNNEISEKSEIFDDQFSVERPDGSNFTLKIRSTKLEDSAMYFCASSGQGAYEQYFGPGTRLTVT.